These T cell receptor beta chains were read from a single sample in a study of TIL therapy for anti-PD-1-resistant metastatic lung cancer. The data were produced by immunoSEQ multiplex PCR, yet TCRdb's version contains in-frame clones alone and is incomplete. The profile shows tens of thousands of clones, around 86% of them singletons. The sequencing used blood, collected at baseline. These receptors originate from a person aged 25 to 80 with non-small cell lung cancer. The CDR3 runs from the conserved cysteine through the conserved F or W. The order of the fields is clone size, J gene, D gene, V gene, CDR3 protein, CDR3 DNA. A D gene is named only where the DNA matches it firmly. Some rows mark clone size as missing; the rest say once, few, many or name a class of expanded clone.

clone_size: .; j_call: TRBJ2-1; d_call: TRBD2; v_call: TRBV6-5; cdr3_aa: CASPGLAGGEQFF; cdr3_nt: TGTGCCAGCCCGGGACTAGCGGGGGGTGAGCAGTTCTTC
clone_size: .; j_call: TRBJ2-3; d_call: .; v_call: TRBV11-2; cdr3_aa: CASSLWASLSTDTQYF; cdr3_nt: TGTGCCAGCAGCTTGTGGGCGTCGCTCTCCACAGATACGCAGTATTTT
clone_size: .; j_call: TRBJ2-7; d_call: .; v_call: TRBV28; cdr3_aa: CASLKAGASYEQYF; cdr3_nt: TGTGCCAGCCTAAAGGCGGGCGCCTCCTACGAGCAGTACTTC
clone_size: .; j_call: TRBJ1-1; d_call: .; v_call: TRBV7-9; cdr3_aa: CASGPQSEAFF; cdr3_nt: TGTGCCAGCGGACCCCAGAGTGAAGCTTTCTTT
clone_size: .; j_call: TRBJ1-2; d_call: TRBD1; v_call: TRBV9; cdr3_aa: CASSVAMTGPNYGYTF; cdr3_nt: TGTGCCAGCAGCGTAGCCATGACAGGGCCCAACTATGGCTACACCTTC
clone_size: few; j_call: TRBJ2-1; d_call: TRBD1; v_call: TRBV28; cdr3_aa: CASSPQGFSYNEQFF; cdr3_nt: TGTGCCAGCAGTCCACAGGGGTTTTCCTACAATGAGCAGTTCTTC
clone_size: .; j_call: TRBJ2-1; d_call: TRBD2; v_call: TRBV11-2; cdr3_aa: CASSLSPGLASSNEQFF; cdr3_nt: TGTGCCAGCAGCTTATCCCCGGGACTAGCGTCGAGCAATGAGCAGTTCTTC
clone_size: once; j_call: TRBJ2-5; d_call: .; v_call: TRBV6-2/TRBV6-3; cdr3_aa: CASSYADWYQETQYF; cdr3_nt: TGTGCCAGCAGTTACGCGGACTGGTACCAAGAGACCCAGTACTTC
clone_size: .; j_call: TRBJ1-3; d_call: .; v_call: TRBV28; cdr3_aa: CASSLTNSGNTIYF; cdr3_nt: TGTGCCAGCAGTCTGACAAACTCTGGAAACACCATATATTTT
clone_size: .; j_call: TRBJ2-5; d_call: .; v_call: TRBV12-3/TRBV12-4; cdr3_aa: CASSRQGQTQYF; cdr3_nt: TGTGCCAGCAGTCGGCAGGGGCAGACCCAGTACTTC
clone_size: .; j_call: TRBJ1-1; d_call: TRBD1; v_call: TRBV7-9; cdr3_aa: CASSNKHRGGTEAFF; cdr3_nt: TGTGCCAGCAGCAATAAGCACAGGGGCGGAACTGAAGCTTTCTTT
clone_size: .; j_call: TRBJ2-5; d_call: .; v_call: TRBV10-3; cdr3_aa: CASQGGATLETQYF; cdr3_nt: TGTGCCTCCCAGGGCGGAGCCACGTTGGAGACCCAGTACTTC
clone_size: .; j_call: TRBJ2-6; d_call: .; v_call: TRBV11-2; cdr3_aa: CASSLAGNRISGANVLTF; cdr3_nt: TGTGCCAGCAGCTTAGCGGGGAATCGGATCTCTGGGGCCAACGTCCTGACTTTC
clone_size: .; j_call: TRBJ2-5; d_call: .; v_call: TRBV28; cdr3_aa: CASSWGAQETQYF; cdr3_nt: TGTGCCAGCAGTTGGGGGGCTCAAGAGACCCAGTACTTC
clone_size: .; j_call: TRBJ2-1; d_call: .; v_call: TRBV7-8; cdr3_aa: CASSLHRDQYNEQFF; cdr3_nt: TGTGCCAGCAGCTTACATCGGGACCAGTACAATGAGCAGTTCTTC
clone_size: .; j_call: TRBJ2-5; d_call: TRBD2; v_call: TRBV7-9; cdr3_aa: CASSLARASGIQETQYF; cdr3_nt: TGTGCCAGCAGCTTAGCGAGGGCTAGCGGGATTCAAGAGACCCAGTACTTC
clone_size: few; j_call: TRBJ1-2; d_call: .; v_call: TRBV14; cdr3_aa: CASSQVSAGFGYTF; cdr3_nt: TGTGCCAGCAGCCAAGTATCGGCAGGGTTTGGCTACACCTTC
clone_size: .; j_call: TRBJ2-7; d_call: .; v_call: TRBV6-5; cdr3_aa: CASNRGVRENEQYF; cdr3_nt: TGTGCCAGCAACCGGGGTGTCAGAGAAAACGAGCAGTACTTC
clone_size: .; j_call: TRBJ2-7; d_call: .; v_call: TRBV11-2; cdr3_aa: CASSQLPEGSYEQYF; cdr3_nt: TGTGCCAGCAGCCAGCTACCCGAGGGTTCCTACGAGCAGTACTTC
clone_size: .; j_call: TRBJ2-1; d_call: TRBD2; v_call: TRBV7-2; cdr3_aa: CASSLAGTSGRNEQFF; cdr3_nt: TGTGCCAGCAGCTTAGCCGGGACTAGCGGGAGGAATGAGCAGTTCTTC
clone_size: once; j_call: TRBJ2-5; d_call: .; v_call: TRBV5-4; cdr3_aa: CASSRPGLGQETQYF; cdr3_nt: TGTGCCAGCAGCCGTCCGGGGCTCGGCCAAGAGACCCAGTACTTC
clone_size: .; j_call: TRBJ2-1; d_call: TRBD1; v_call: TRBV19; cdr3_aa: CASSVSGTVYNEQFF; cdr3_nt: TGTGCCAGTAGTGTATCCGGGACAGTCTACAATGAGCAGTTCTTC
clone_size: few; j_call: TRBJ2-5; d_call: .; v_call: TRBV7-8; cdr3_aa: CASSLVPTATQYF; cdr3_nt: TGTGCCAGCAGCTTAGTTCCTACGGCGACCCAGTACTTC
clone_size: .; j_call: TRBJ2-2; d_call: .; v_call: TRBV4-2; cdr3_aa: CASSQDNRNTGFMNTGELFF; cdr3_nt: TGTGCCAGCAGCCAAGATAACAGGAACACCGGGTTCATGAACACCGGGGAGCTGTTTTTT
clone_size: .; j_call: TRBJ1-2; d_call: .; v_call: TRBV11-2; cdr3_aa: CASSLDIGAYGYTF; cdr3_nt: TGTGCCAGCAGCTTAGATATAGGGGCCTATGGCTACACCTTC
clone_size: few; j_call: TRBJ2-1; d_call: .; v_call: TRBV7-9; cdr3_aa: CASSLAAGIYNEQFF; cdr3_nt: TGTGCCAGCAGCTTAGCGGCAGGGATATACAATGAGCAGTTCTTC
clone_size: .; j_call: TRBJ2-1; d_call: TRBD2; v_call: TRBV27; cdr3_aa: CASSFFSGRHNEQFF; cdr3_nt: TGTGCCAGCAGTTTCTTTAGCGGGAGACACAATGAGCAGTTCTTC
clone_size: .; j_call: TRBJ1-5; d_call: .; v_call: TRBV28; cdr3_aa: CASSFSGQPQHF; cdr3_nt: TGTGCCAGCAGTTTCTCAGGGCAGCCCCAGCATTTT
clone_size: few; j_call: TRBJ2-2; d_call: .; v_call: TRBV7-9; cdr3_aa: CASSLAGDIGELFF; cdr3_nt: TGTGCCAGCAGCTTAGCGGGAGACATCGGGGAGCTGTTTTTT
clone_size: .; j_call: TRBJ2-7; d_call: TRBD1; v_call: TRBV11-3; cdr3_aa: CASSLGPGGFDEQYF; cdr3_nt: TGTGCCAGCAGCTTAGGTCCAGGGGGCTTCGACGAGCAGTACTTC
clone_size: .; j_call: TRBJ1-3; d_call: .; v_call: TRBV11-2; cdr3_aa: CASSRREANTIYF; cdr3_nt: TGTGCCAGCAGCCGACGGGAAGCGAACACCATATATTTT
clone_size: .; j_call: TRBJ2-6; d_call: .; v_call: TRBV6-4; cdr3_aa: CASSDEPLSGANVLTF; cdr3_nt: TGTGCCAGCAGTGACGAACCTCTCTCTGGGGCCAACGTCCTGACTTTC